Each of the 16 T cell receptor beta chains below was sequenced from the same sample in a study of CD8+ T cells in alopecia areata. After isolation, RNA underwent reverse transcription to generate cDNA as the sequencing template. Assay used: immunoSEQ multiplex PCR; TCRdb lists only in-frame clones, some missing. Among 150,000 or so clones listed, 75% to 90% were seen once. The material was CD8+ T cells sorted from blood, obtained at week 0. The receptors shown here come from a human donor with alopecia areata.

The CDR3 loop is CASSLSWGADTQYF. The CDR3, as DNA: TGTGCCAGCAGTTTATCGTGGGGCGCAGATACGCAGTATTTT. The rearrangement uses TRBV27 and TRBJ2-3; a possible D gene is TRBD1 (5 bases). V dropped 0 bases and J dropped 4 bases, with 8 bases sitting between them. CDR3 length: 14 amino acids. Germline CDR1 MNHEY, CDR2 SMNVEV (reference sequence).

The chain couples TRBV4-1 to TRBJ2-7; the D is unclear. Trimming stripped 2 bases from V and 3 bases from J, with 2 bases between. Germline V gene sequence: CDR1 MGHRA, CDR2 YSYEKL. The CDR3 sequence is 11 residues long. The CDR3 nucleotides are TGCGCCAGCAGCCAAAGCTACGAGCAGTACTTC. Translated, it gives CASSQSYEQYF.

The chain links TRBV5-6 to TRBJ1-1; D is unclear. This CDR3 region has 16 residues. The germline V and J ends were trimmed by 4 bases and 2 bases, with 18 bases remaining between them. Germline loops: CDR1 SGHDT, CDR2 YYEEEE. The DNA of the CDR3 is TGTGCCAGCAGCCCCCCTCTAGGGTCGCATAACACTGAAGCTTTCTTT. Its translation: CASSPPLGSHNTEAFF.

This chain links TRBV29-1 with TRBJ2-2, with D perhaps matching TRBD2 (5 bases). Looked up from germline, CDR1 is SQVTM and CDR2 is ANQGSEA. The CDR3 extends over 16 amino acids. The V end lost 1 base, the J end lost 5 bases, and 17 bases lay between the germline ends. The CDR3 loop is CSVEGRSSSGTGELFF. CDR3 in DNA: TGCAGCGTTGAAGGTCGAAGTAGCTCGGGGACCGGGGAGCTGTTTTTT.

In DNA, the CDR3 is TGCGCCAGCAGCTTGGGCCTAGCGGGAGAGGGGTACAATGAGCAGTTCTTC. Its protein product is CASSLGLAGEGYNEQFF. The rearrangement joins TRBV5-1 to TRBJ2-1; TRBD2 agrees at 10 bases. After removal of 0 bases from V and 4 bases from J, the junction contained 7 bases not matched to a gene. Germline values: CDR1 SGHRS, CDR2 YFSETQ. The CDR3 covers 17 residues.

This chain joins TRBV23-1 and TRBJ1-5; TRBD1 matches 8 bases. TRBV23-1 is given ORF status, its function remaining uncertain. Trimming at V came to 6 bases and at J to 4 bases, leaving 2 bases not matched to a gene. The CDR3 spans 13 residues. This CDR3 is CASRTGENQPQHF. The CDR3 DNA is TGCGCCAGCAGGACAGGGGAGAATCAGCCCCAGCATTTT.

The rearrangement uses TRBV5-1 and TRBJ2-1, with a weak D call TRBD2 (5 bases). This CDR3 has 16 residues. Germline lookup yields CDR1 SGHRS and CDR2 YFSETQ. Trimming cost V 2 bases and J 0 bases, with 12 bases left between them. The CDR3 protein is CASSFGREPSYNEQFF. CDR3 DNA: TGCGCCAGCAGCTTTGGACGGGAACCCTCCTACAATGAGCAGTTCTTC. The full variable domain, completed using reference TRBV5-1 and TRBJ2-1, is KAGVTQTPRYLIKTRGQQVTLSCSPISGHRSVSWYQQTPGQGLQFLFEYFSETQRNKGNFPGRFSGRQFSNSRSEMNVSTLELGDSALYLCASSFGREPSYNEQFFGPGTRLTVL.

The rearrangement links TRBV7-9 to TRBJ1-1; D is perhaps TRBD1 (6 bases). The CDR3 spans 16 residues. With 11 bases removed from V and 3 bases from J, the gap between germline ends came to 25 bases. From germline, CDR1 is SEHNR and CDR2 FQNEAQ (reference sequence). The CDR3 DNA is TGTGCCGTTGGGGCCCTCGATCAGGGGAGGGACACTGAAGCTTTCTTT. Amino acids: CAVGALDQGRDTEAFF.

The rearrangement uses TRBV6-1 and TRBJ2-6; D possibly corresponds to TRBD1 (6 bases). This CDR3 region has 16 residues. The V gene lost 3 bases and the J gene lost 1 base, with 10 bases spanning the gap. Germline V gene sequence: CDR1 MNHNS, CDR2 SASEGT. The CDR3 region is CASSEYRVSGANVLTF. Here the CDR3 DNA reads TGTGCCAGCAGTGAGTACAGGGTGTCTGGGGCCAACGTCCTGACTTTC.

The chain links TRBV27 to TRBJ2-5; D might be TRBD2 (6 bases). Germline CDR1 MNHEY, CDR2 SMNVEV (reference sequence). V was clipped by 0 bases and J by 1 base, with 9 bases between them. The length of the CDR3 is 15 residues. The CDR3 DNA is TGTGCCAGCAGTTTATCGGCGGGACTCCAAGAGACCCAGTACTTC. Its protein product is CASSLSAGLQETQYF.

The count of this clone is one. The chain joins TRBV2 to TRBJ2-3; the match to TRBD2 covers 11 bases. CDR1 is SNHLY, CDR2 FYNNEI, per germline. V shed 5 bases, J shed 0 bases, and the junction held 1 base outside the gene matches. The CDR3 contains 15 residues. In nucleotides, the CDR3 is TGTGCCAGCAGTCGGACTAGCGGGAGCACAGATACGCAGTATTTT. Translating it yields CASSRTSGSTDTQYF.

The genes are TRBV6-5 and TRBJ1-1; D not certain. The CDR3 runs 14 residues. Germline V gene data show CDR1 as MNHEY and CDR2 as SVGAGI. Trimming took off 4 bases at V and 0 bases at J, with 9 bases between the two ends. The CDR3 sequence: CASSSSLMNTEAFF. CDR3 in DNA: TGTGCCAGCAGTTCCAGCCTCATGAACACTGAAGCTTTCTTT.

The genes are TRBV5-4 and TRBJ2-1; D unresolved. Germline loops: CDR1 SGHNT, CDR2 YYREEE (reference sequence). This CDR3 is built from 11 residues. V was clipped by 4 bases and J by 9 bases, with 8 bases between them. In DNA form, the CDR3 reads TGTGCCAGCAGCCTCAGCAGTGAGCAGTTCTTC. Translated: CASSLSSEQFF. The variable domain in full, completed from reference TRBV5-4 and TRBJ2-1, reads ETGVTQSPTHLIKTRGQQVTLRCSSQSGHNTVSWYQQALGQGPQFIFQYYREEENGRGNFPPRFSGLQFPNYSSELNVNALELDDSALYLCASSLSSEQFFGPGTRLTVL.

The CDR3 here is CATGTGAIQYYNEQFF. In nucleotides, the CDR3 is TGTGCCACCGGGACAGGGGCGATACAATACTACAATGAGCAGTTCTTC. The chain joins TRBV19 to TRBJ2-1; 10 bases are a match to TRBD1. This CDR3 is 16 amino acids long. Germline V gene data show CDR1 as LNHDA and CDR2 as SQIVND (reference sequence). V shed 10 bases, J shed 3 bases, and the junction held 12 bases outside the gene matches.

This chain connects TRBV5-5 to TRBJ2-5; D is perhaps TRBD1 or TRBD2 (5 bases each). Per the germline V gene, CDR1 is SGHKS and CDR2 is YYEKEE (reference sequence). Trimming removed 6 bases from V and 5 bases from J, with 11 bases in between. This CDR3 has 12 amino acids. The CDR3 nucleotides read TGTGCCAGCATCGGGACGTGGGAGACCCAGTACTTC. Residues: CASIGTWETQYF.

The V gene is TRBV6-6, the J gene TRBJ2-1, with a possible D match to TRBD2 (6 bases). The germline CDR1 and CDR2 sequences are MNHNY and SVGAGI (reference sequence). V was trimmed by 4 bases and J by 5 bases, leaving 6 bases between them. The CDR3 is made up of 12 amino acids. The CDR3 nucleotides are TGTGCCAGCAGTTGGGGGGACAATGAGCAGTTCTTC. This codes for CASSWGDNEQFF.